The clone carrying this TCR beta chain was counted only a few times. The data originate from a study of type 1 regulatory T cells. Overall study context: An in vitro protocol generated T-allo10, a Tr1-enriched, alloantigen-specific CD4 T cell product.

Germline CDR1 is LNHDA and CDR2 is SQIVND (reference sequence). The CDR3 has 14 amino acids. V gave up 4 bases and J gave up 6 bases, with 13 bases separating them. TCRdb reanalysed the reads using MiXCR and keeps one entry per CDR3 protein. The sample contains 90,000 to 100,000 distinct CDR3 sequences, around a third of which appear only once. Material: CD4+ T cells, either the whole sample or a sorted fraction (not recorded which). The chain couples TRBV19 to TRBJ1-5, with D hard to call. This TCR was sampled from a human donor in good health. In DNA, the CDR3 is TGTGCCAGTAGTACTGCCTATGAGGCTCAGCCCCAGCATTTT. Protein: CASSTAYEAQPQHF. Combining the CDR3 with reference TRBV19 and TRBJ1-5 gives the whole variable domain DGGITQSPKYLFRKEGQNVTLSCEQNLNHDAMYWYRQDPGQGLRLIYYSQIVNDFQKGDIAEGYSVSREKKESFPLTVTSAQKNPTAFYLCASSTAYEAQPQHFGDGTRLSIL.